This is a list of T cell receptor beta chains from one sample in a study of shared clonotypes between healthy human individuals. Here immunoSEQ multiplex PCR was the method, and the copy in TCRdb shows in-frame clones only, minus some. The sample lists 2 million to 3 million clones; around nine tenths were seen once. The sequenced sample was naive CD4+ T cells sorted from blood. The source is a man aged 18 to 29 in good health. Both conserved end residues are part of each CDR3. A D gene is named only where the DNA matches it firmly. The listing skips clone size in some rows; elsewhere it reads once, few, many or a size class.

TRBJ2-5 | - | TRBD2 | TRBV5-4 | CASSLGGTSGGDYETQYF | TGTGCCAGCAGCTTGGGAGGGACTAGCGGGGGAGATTATGAGACCCAGTACTTC
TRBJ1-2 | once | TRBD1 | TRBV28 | CATYKDRVIRYTF | TGTGCCACCTACAAGGACAGGGTTATTAGGTACACCTTC
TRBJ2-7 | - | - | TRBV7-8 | CASSLETRDRSSYEQYF | TGTGCCAGCAGCTTAGAGACGAGGGACCGTAGCTCCTACGAGCAGTACTTC
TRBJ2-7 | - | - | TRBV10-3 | CAIRVSQFEGHEQYF | TGTGCCATCAGGGTTAGCCAATTTGAGGGGCACGAGCAGTACTTC
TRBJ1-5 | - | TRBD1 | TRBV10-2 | CASSRDSFNQPQHF | TGCGCCAGCAGCCGGGACAGCTTCAATCAGCCCCAGCATTTT
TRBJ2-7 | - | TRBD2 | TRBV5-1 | CASSFGRLAASYEQYF | TGCGCCAGCAGCTTCGGGAGGCTAGCGGCCTCCTACGAGCAGTACTTC
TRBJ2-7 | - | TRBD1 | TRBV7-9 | CASSPDRGYEQYF | TGTGCCAGCAGCCCAGACAGGGGCTACGAGCAGTACTTC
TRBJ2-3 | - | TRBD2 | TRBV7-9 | CASSLWTSGGARVDTQYF | TGTGCCAGCAGCCTGTGGACTAGCGGGGGGGCCCGTGTAGATACGCAGTATTTT
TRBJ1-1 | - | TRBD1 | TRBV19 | CASSIVDRVKGTLATEAFF | TGTGCCAGTAGTATTGTTGACAGGGTAAAGGGGACGTTGGCCACTGAAGCTTTCTTT
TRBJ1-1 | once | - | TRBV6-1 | CASSVRDPREGVMNTEAFF | TGTGCCAGCAGTGTCCGGGACCCCCGGGAGGGGGTCATGAACACTGAAGCTTTCTTT
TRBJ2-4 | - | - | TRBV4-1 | CASSLIRGEALAKNIQYF | TGCGCCAGCAGCCTCATTAGGGGGGAGGCCTTAGCCAAAAACATTCAGTACTTC
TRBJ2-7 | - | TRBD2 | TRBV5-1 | CASRPRGPSGGKYEQYF | TGCGCCAGCAGACCAAGGGGCCCTAGCGGGGGCAAATACGAGCAGTACTTC
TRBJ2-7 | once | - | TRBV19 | CASSRVVLSYEQYF | TGTGCCAGTAGTCGAGTCGTTCTCTCCTACGAGCAGTACTTC
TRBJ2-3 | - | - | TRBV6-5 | CASRSSGTDTQYF | TGTGCCAGCAGGTCGAGCGGCACAGATACGCAGTATTTT
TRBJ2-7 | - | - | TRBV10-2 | CASSVSHYEQYF | TGCGCCAGCAGTGTCTCCCACTACGAGCAGTACTTC
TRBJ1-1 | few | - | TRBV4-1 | CASSQDNRRDTEAFF | TGCGCCAGCAGCCAAGATAACCGGCGCGACACTGAAGCTTTCTTT
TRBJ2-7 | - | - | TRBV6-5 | CASSKGHSYEQYF | TGTGCCAGCAGCAAGGGGCACTCCTACGAGCAGTACTTC
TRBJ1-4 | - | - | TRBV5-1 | CASSLTGHDNEKLFF | TGCGCCAGCAGCTTGACAGGACACGATAATGAAAAACTGTTTTTT
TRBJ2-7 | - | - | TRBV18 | CASSPNDWKISYEQYF | TGTGCCAGCTCACCTAACGATTGGAAGATCTCCTACGAGCAGTACTTC
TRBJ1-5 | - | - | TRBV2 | CASSGGQGRGNQPQHF | TGTGCCAGCAGTGGGGGGCAAGGGCGAGGCAATCAGCCCCAGCATTTT
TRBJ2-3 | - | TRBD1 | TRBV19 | CASSVEGQLNLLTDTQYF | TGTGCCAGTTCAGTAGAGGGACAGCTCAATTTACTCACAGATACGCAGTATTTT
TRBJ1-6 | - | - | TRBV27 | CASWGPDKNNSPLHF | TGTGCCAGCTGGGGACCGGACAAAAATAATTCACCCCTCCACTTT
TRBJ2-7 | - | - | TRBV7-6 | CASSPRRASYEQYF | TGTGCCAGCAGCCCCCGGAGAGCCTCGTACGAGCAGTACTTC
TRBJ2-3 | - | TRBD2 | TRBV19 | CASSNLAGAMDTQYF | TGTGCCAGTAGTAACCTAGCGGGGGCAATGGATACGCAGTATTTT
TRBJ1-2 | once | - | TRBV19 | CASRDSLNYGYTF | TGTGCCAGTAGGGACAGCCTAAACTATGGCTACACCTTC
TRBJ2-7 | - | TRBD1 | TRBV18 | CASSRDRGTYEQYF | TGTGCCAGCTCACGCGACAGGGGGACCTACGAGCAGTACTTC
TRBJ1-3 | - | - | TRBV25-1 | CASSESVGWESGNTIYF | TGTGCCAGCAGTGAGTCGGTTGGCTGGGAGTCTGGAAACACCATATATTTT
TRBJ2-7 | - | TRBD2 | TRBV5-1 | CASSPRLAGAQSYEQYF | TGCGCCAGCAGTCCCCGACTAGCGGGAGCCCAGTCCTACGAGCAGTACTTC
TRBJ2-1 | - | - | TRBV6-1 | CASSDVRYEQFF | TGTGCCAGCAGTGACGTACGGTATGAGCAGTTCTTC
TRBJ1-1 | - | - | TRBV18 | CASSPRGMSTEAFF | TGTGCCAGCTCACCACGAGGGATGTCCACTGAAGCTTTCTTT
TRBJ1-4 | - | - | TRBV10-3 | CAIRDGRNEKLFF | TGTGCCATCAGGGACGGCCGGAATGAAAAACTGTTTTTT
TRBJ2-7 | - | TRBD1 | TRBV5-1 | CASSWDDRGFYEQYF | TGCGCCAGCAGCTGGGATGACAGGGGGTTCTACGAGCAGTACTTC
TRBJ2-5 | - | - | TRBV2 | CASRESGETQYF | TGTGCCAGCAGAGAATCTGGAGAGACCCAGTACTTC
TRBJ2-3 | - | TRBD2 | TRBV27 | CASSSASGRAGTQYF | TGTGCCAGCAGTTCCGCTAGCGGGAGGGCCGGTACGCAGTATTTT
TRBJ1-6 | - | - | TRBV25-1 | CASSEPRDGVNSPLHF | TGTGCCAGCAGTGAACCAAGGGACGGAGTGAATTCACCCCTCCACTTT
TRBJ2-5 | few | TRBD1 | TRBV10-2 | CASSSSDRGLETQYF | TGCGCCAGCAGTTCTAGCGACAGGGGGCTAGAGACCCAGTACTTC
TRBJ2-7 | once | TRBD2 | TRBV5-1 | CASSPGASGTYEQYF | TGCGCCAGCAGCCCAGGGGCTAGCGGGACCTACGAGCAGTACTTC
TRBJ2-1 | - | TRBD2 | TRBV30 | CAWSSVVTSGTNEQFF | TGTGCCTGGAGTTCGGTTGTGACTAGCGGGACGAATGAGCAGTTCTTC
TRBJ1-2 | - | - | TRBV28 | CASSLGGADYGYTF | TGTGCCAGCAGTTTAGGGGGCGCGGACTATGGCTACACCTTC
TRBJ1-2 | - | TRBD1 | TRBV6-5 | CASKTGRVGYGYTF | TGTGCCAGCAAGACAGGGCGGGTCGGCTATGGCTACACCTTC
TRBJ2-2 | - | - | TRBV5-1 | CASSQLRGGSQGELFF | TGCGCCAGCAGCCAATTACGCGGAGGATCCCAGGGGGAGCTGTTTTTT
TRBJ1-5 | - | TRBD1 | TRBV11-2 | CASSGGTGIGQPQHF | TGTGCCAGCAGCGGCGGGACAGGGATCGGTCAGCCCCAGCATTTT
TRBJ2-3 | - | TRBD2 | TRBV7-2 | CASSRGLAGGGTQYF | TGTGCCAGCAGCAGGGGACTAGCGGGAGGTGGTACGCAGTATTTT
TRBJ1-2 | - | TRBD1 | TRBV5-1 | CASSPPGQGFFGYTF | TGCGCCAGCAGCCCCCCGGGACAGGGGTTTTTTGGCTACACCTTC
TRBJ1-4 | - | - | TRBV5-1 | CASSLAVSGATNEKLFF | TGCGCCAGCAGCTTGGCAGTCAGTGGGGCAACTAATGAAAAACTGTTTTTT
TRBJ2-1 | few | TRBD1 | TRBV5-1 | CASSSGQGYNEQFF | TGCGCCAGCAGCTCGGGACAGGGATACAATGAGCAGTTCTTC
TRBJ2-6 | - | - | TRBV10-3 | CAISESAGANVLTF | TGTGCCATCAGTGAGTCAGCTGGGGCCAACGTCCTGACTTTC
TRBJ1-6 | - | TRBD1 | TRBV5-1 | CASSLAAPGTGRSYNSPLHF | TGCGCCAGCAGCTTGGCCGCCCCCGGGACAGGGCGATCCTATAATTCACCCCTCCACTTT
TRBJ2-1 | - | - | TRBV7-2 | CASSVESAGYNEQFF | TGTGCCAGCAGCGTAGAGAGCGCTGGCTACAATGAGCAGTTCTTC
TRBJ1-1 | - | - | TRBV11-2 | CASSLDGGGSTEAFF | TGTGCCAGCAGCTTAGATGGGGGGGGCTCCACTGAAGCTTTCTTT
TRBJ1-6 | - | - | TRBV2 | CASVRGSYNSPLHF | TGTGCCAGCGTGAGGGGCTCCTATAATTCACCCCTCCACTTT
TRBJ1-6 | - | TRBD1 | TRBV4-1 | CASSSRPTGFSPLHF | TGCGCCAGCAGCTCAAGGCCGACAGGGTTTTCACCCCTCCACTTT
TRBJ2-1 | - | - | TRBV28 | CASSLFSKNNEQFF | TGTGCCAGCAGTTTATTTTCAAAAAACAATGAGCAGTTCTTC